This record covers a single TCR beta chain. This sample was included in a study of blood T cell repertoires in COVID-19. Study information: Both acute and convalescent COVID-19 samples were obtained from the United States, Italy and Spain. T cells, B-cell-depleted T cells, or PBMCs supplied cDNA or gDNA.

Germline V gene lookup returns CDR1 DFQATT and CDR2 SNEGSKA (reference sequence). The length of the CDR3 is 13 residues. The V gene lost 3 bases and the J gene lost 11 bases, with 18 bases spanning the gap. Study processing details: From reference gene primer amplification, estimates of nucleated cell counts were derived. Profiled with immunoSEQ multiplex PCR; TCRdb holds only in-frame clones, not every one. The V and J calls and clone size are taken from that table; D and trimming were inferred from the DNA. The data hold approximately 85,000 clones, with around 84% observed a single time. The sequenced sample was peripheral blood. The rearrangement uses TRBV20-1 and TRBJ2-3; unclear D gene. The receptor was isolated from a woman aged 80 or older in a cohort sampled during active or convalescent COVID-19. CDR3 protein: CSASRPPEVKQYF. The CDR3 DNA follows: TGCAGTGCTAGTCGACCCCCCGAGGTGAAGCAGTATTTT.